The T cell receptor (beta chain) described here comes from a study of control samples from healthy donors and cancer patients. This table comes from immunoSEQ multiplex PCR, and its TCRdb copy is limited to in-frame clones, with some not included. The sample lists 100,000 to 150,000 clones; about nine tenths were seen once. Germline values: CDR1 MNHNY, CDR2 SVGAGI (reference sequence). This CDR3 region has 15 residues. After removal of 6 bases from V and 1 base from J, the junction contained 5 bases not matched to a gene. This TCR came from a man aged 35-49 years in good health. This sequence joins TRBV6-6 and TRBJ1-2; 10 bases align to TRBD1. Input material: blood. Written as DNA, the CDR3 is TGTGCCAGCAGGGCGGGACAGGGGAGTAACTATGGCTACACCTTC. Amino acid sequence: CASRAGQGSNYGYTF.